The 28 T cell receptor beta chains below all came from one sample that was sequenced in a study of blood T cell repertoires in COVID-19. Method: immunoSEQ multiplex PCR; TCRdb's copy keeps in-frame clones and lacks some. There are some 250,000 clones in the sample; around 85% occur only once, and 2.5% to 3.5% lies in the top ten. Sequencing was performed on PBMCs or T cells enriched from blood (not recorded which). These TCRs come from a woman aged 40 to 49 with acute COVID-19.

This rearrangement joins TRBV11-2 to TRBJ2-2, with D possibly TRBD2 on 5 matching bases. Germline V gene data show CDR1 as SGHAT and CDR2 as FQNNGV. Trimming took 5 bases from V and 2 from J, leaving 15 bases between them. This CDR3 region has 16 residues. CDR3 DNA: TGTGCCAGCAGCCTAACTCGGGATAAAAACACCGGGGAGCTGTTTTTT. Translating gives CASSLTRDKNTGELFF.

The CDR3 nucleotides read TGTGCCAGCAGCCGAGGACTAGCGGGAGGGCCTGATCAGTTCTTC. Translated: CASSRGLAGGPDQFF. This chain connects TRBV3-1 (or the pseudogene TRBV3-2) to TRBJ2-1; TRBD2 matches 15 bases. After removal of 4 bases from V and 13 bases from J, the junction contained 8 bases not matched to a gene. Germline V CDR1 and CDR2: LGHDT, YNNKEL (reference sequence). The CDR3 covers 15 residues.

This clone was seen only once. DNA of the CDR3: TGTGCCAGCAGTTACTCGAGGACAGGTCATAATGAGCAGTTCTTC. Translation gives CASSYSRTGHNEQFF. The rearrangement joins TRBV6-5 to TRBJ2-1, with TRBD1 identical over 7 bases. V shed 0 bases, J shed 7 bases, and the junction held 6 bases outside the gene matches. This CDR3 has 15 amino acids. Per germline, CDR1 MNHEY and CDR2 SVGAGI.

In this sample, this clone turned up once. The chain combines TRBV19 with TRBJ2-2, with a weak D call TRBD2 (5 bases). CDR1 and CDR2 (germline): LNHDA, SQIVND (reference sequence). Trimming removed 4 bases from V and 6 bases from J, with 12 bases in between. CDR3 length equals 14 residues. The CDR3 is CASSTGKEAGELFF. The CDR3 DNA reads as TGTGCCAGTAGTACGGGAAAGGAGGCCGGGGAGCTGTTTTTT.

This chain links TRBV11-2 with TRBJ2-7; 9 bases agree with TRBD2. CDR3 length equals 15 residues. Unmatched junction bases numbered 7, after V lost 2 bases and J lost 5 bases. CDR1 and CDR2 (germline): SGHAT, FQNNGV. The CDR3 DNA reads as TGTGCCAGCAGCTTATCGGTAGCGGGAGACCACGAGCAGTACTTC. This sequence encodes CASSLSVAGDHEQYF. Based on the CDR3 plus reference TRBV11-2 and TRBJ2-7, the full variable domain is EAGVAQSPRYKIIEKRQSVAFWCNPISGHATLYWYQQILGQGPKLLIQFQNNGVVDDSQLPKDRFSAERLKGVDSTLKIQPAKLEDSAVYLCASSLSVAGDHEQYFGPGTRLTVT.

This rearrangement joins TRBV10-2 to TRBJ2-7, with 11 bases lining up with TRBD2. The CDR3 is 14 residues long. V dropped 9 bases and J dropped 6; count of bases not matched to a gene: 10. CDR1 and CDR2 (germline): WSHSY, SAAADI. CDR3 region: CASKKLAGEPEQYF. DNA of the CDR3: TGCGCCAGTAAAAAACTAGCGGGAGAGCCCGAGCAGTACTTC.

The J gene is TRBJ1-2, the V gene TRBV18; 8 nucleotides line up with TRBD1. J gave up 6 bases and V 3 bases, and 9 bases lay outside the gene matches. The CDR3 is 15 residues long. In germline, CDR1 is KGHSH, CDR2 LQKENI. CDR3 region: CASSPRQGRVNGYTF. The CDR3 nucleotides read TGTGCCAGCTCACCCCGACAGGGGAGGGTAAATGGCTACACCTTC.

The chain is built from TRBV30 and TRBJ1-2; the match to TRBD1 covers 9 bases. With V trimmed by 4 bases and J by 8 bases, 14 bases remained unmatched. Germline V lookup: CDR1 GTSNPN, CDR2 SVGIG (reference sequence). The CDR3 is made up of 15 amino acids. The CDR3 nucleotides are TGTGCCTGGACCAGTAGGACAGGGGAACCTCAAGGCTACACCTTC. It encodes CAWTSRTGEPQGYTF.

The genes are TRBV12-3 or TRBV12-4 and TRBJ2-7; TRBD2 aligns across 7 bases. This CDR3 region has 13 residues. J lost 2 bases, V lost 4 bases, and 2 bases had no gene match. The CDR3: CASSSGGAYEQYF. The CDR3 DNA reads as TGTGCCAGCAGTTCGGGAGGTGCCTACGAGCAGTACTTC.

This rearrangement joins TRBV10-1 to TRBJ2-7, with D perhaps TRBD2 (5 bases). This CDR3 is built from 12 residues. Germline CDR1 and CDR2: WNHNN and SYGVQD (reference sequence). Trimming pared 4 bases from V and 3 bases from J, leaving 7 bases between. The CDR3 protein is CASSGTRYEQYF. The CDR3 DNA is TGCGCCAGCAGTGGGACTCGCTACGAGCAGTACTTC.

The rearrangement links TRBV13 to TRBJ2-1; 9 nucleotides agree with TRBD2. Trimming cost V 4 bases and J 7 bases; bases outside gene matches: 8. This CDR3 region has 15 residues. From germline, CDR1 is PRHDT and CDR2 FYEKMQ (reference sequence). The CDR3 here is CASSWTSAPTNEQFF. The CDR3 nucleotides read TGTGCCAGCAGCTGGACTAGCGCGCCCACTAATGAGCAGTTCTTC.

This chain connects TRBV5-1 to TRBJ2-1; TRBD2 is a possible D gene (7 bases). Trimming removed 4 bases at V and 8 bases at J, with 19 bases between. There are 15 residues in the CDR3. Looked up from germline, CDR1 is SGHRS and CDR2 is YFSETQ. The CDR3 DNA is TGCGCCAGCAGCCAGCAGCTAGCGGAGGGGGATGAGCAGTTCTTC. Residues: CASSQQLAEGDEQFF.

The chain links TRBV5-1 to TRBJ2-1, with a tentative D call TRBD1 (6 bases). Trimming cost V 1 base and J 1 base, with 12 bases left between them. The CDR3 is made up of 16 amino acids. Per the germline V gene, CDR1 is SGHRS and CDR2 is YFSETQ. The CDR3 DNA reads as TGCGCCAGCAGCTTGAGAACAGGGTATTCCTACAATGAGCAGTTCTTC. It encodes CASSLRTGYSYNEQFF.

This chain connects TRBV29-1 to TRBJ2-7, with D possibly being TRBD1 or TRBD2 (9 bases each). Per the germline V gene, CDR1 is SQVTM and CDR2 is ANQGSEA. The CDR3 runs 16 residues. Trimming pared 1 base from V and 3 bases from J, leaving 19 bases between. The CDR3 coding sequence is TGCAGCGTTGAAGGGACAGGGGCTAGCGGGAACTACGAGCAGTACTTC. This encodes CSVEGTGASGNYEQYF.

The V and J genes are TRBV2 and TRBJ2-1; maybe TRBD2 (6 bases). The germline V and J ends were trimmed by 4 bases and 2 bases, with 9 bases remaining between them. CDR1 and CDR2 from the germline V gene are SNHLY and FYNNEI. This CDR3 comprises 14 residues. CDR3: CASSVRGPYNEQFF. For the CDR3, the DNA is TGTGCCAGCAGTGTGCGGGGTCCCTACAATGAGCAGTTCTTC.

The chain's CDR3 is CAWADTTGNQPQHF. The CDR3 bases are TGTGCCTGGGCCGATACGACAGGGAATCAGCCCCAGCATTTT. This chain links TRBV30 with TRBJ1-5, with 7 bases matching TRBD1. The CDR3 consists of 14 residues. Trimming took 5 bases from V and 4 from J; bases not matched to a gene: 8. The germline gives CDR1 GTSNPN, CDR2 SVGIG (reference sequence).

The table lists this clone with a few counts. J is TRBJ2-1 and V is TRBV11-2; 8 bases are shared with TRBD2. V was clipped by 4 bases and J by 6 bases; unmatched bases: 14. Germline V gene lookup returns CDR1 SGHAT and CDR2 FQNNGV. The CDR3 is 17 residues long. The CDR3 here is CASSYRWAGGGANEQFF. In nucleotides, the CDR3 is TGTGCCAGCAGCTACCGCTGGGCGGGAGGAGGGGCCAATGAGCAGTTCTTC. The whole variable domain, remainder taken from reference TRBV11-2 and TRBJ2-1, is EAGVAQSPRYKIIEKRQSVAFWCNPISGHATLYWYQQILGQGPKLLIQFQNNGVVDDSQLPKDRFSAERLKGVDSTLKIQPAKLEDSAVYLCASSYRWAGGGANEQFFGPGTRLTVL.

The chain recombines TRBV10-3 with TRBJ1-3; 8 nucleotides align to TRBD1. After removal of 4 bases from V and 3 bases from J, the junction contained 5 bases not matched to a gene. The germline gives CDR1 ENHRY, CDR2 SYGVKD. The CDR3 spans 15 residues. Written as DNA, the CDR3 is TGTGCCATCAGTGCGGACAGGGAAGTTGGAAACACCATATATTTT. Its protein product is CAISADREVGNTIYF.

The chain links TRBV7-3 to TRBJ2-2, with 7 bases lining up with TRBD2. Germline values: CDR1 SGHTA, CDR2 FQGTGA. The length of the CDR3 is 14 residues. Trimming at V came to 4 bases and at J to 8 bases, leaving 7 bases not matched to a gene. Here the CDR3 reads CASSSLGGPGELFF. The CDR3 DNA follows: TGTGCCAGCAGCTCCTTGGGAGGGCCGGGGGAGCTGTTTTTT.

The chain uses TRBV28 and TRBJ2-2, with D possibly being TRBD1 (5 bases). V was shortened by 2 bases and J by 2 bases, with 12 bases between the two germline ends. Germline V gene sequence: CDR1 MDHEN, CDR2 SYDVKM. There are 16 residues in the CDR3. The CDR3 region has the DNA TGTGCCAGCAGTTTAATAGGGGAACCTAACACCGGGGAGCTGTTTTTT. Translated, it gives CASSLIGEPNTGELFF. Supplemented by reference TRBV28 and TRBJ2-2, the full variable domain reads DVKVTQSSRYLVKRTGEKVFLECVQDMDHENMFWYRQDPGLGLRLIYFSYDVKMKEKGDIPEGYSVSREKKERFSLILESASTNQTSMYLCASSLIGEPNTGELFFGEGSRLTVL.

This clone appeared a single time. CDR3 bases: TGTGCCAGTAGTATAGCGGAACAGGGAGAGGATGAAGCTTTCTTT. It encodes CASSIAEQGEDEAFF. V gene TRBV19 combines with J gene TRBJ1-1; tentatively, D is TRBD1 (6 bases). There are 15 residues in the CDR3. Germline CDR1 LNHDA, CDR2 SQIVND (reference sequence). Trimming cost V 1 base and J 7 bases, with 16 bases left between them. Complete variable domain (other parts from reference TRBV19 and TRBJ1-1): DGGITQSPKYLFRKEGQNVTLSCEQNLNHDAMYWYRQDPGQGLRLIYYSQIVNDFQKGDIAEGYSVSREKKESFPLTVTSAQKNPTAFYLCASSIAEQGEDEAFFGQGTRLTVV.

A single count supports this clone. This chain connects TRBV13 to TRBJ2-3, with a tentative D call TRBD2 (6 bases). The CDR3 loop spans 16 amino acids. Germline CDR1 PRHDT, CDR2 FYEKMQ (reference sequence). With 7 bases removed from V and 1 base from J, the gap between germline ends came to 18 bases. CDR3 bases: TGTGCCAGCACCCAATCCCCGGGAGTGGGCACAGATACGCAGTATTTT. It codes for CASTQSPGVGTDTQYF.

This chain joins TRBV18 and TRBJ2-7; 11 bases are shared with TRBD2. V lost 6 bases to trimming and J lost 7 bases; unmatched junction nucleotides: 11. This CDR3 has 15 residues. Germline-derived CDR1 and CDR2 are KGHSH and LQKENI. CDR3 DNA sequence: TGTGCCAGCTCCATTTTCGGGACTAGCGGAATAGAGCAGTACTTC. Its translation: CASSIFGTSGIEQYF.

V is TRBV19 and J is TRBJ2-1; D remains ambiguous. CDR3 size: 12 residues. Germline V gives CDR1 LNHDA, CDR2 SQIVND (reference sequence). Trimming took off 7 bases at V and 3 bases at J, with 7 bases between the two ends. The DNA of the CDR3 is TGTGCCAGTACAGGTTACTACAATGAGCAGTTCTTC. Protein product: CASTGYYNEQFF.

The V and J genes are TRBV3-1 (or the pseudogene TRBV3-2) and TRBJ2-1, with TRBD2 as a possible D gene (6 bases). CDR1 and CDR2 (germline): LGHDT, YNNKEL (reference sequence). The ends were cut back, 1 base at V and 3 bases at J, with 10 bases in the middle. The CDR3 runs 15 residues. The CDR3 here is CASSQASVIYNEQFF. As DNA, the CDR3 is TGTGCCAGCAGCCAAGCTAGCGTGATCTACAATGAGCAGTTCTTC.

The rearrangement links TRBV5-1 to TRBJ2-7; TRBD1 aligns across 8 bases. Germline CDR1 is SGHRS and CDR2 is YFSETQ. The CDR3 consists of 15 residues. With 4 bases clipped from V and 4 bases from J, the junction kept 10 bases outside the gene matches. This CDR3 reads CASSPPQGASYEQYF. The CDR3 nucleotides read TGCGCCAGCAGCCCCCCGCAGGGGGCTTCGTACGAGCAGTACTTC.

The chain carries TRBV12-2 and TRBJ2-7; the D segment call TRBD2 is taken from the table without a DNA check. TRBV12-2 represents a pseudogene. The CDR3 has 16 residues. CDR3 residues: CASRLEYWDYFYEQYF. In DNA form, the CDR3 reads TGTGCAAGTCGCTTAGAGTATTGGGACTACTTCTACGAGCAGTACTTC.

CDR3 loop: CASSEGGQLQETQYF. CDR3 DNA: TGTGCCAGCAGTGAGGGCGGGCAGCTCCAAGAGACCCAGTACTTC. This rearrangement joins TRBV25-1 to TRBJ2-5; D is perhaps TRBD2 (5 bases). Germline V lookup: CDR1 MGHDK, CDR2 SYGVNS. V was trimmed by 3 bases and J by 1 base, leaving 12 bases between them. The CDR3 contains 15 residues.